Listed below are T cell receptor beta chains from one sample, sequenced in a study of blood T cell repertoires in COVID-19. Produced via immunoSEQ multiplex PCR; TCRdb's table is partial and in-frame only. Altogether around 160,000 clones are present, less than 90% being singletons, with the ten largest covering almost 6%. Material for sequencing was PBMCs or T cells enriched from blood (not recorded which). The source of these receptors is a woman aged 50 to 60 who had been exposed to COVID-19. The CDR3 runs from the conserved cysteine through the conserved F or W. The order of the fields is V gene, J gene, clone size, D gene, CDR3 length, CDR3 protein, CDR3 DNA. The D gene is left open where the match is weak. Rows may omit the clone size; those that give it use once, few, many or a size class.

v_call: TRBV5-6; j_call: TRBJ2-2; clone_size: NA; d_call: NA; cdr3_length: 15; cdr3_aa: CASSLQLTHPGELFF; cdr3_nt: TGTGCCAGCAGCTTACAACTAACTCACCCCGGGGAGCTGTTTTTT
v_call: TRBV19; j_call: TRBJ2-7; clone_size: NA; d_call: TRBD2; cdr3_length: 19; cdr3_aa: CASSMRDISGRPPIYEQYF; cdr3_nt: TGTGCCAGTAGTATGCGGGATATTAGCGGGAGGCCCCCCATCTACGAGCAGTACTTC
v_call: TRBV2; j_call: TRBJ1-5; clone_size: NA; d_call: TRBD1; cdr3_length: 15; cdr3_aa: CASSDNPGQGGPQHF; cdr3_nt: TGTGCCAGCAGCGATAATCCGGGACAGGGGGGGCCCCAGCATTTT
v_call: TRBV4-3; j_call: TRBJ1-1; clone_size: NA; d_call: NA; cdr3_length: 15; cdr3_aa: CASSQDRRSDTEAFF; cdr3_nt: TGCGCCAGCAGCCAAGACAGGAGGTCGGACACTGAAGCTTTCTTT
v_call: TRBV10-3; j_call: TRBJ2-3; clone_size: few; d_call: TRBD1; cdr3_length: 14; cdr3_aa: CAISEQGGTDTQYF; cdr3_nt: TGTGCCATCAGTGAACAGGGGGGCACAGATACGCAGTATTTT
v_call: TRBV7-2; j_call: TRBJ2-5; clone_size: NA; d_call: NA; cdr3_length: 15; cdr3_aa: CASSLSASLQETQYF; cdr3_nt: TGTGCCAGCAGCTTATCTGCCAGTCTCCAAGAGACCCAGTACTTC
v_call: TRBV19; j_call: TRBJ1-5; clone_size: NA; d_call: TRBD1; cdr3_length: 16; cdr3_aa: CASRERTGYSNQPQHF; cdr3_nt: TGTGCCAGTAGGGAGAGGACAGGGTATAGCAATCAGCCCCAGCATTTT
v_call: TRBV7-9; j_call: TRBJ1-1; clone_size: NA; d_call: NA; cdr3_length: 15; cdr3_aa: CASSLSVGGNTEAFF; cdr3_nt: TGTGCCAGCAGCTTATCGGTTGGCGGGAACACTGAAGCTTTCTTT
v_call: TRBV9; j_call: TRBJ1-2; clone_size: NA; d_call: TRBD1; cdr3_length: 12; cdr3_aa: CASHRGVDGYTF; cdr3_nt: TGTGCCAGTCACAGGGGGGTTGATGGCTACACCTTC
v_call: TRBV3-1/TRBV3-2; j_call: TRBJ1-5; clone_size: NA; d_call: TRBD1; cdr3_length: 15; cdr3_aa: CASSPGQGRGQPQHF; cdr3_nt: TGTGCCAGCAGCCCCGGACAGGGAAGAGGTCAGCCCCAGCATTTT
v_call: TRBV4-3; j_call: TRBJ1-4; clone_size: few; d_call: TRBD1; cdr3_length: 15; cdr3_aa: CASSRFSGTGEKLFF; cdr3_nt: TGCGCCAGCAGCCGATTTTCCGGGACAGGTGAAAAACTGTTTTTT
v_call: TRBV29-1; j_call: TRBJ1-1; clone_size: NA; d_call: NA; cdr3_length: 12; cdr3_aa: CSLGHANGEAFF; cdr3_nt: TGCAGCTTGGGACACGCGAACGGTGAAGCTTTCTTT
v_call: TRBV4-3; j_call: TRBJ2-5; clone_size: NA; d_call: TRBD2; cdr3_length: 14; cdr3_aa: CASSQGTGGETQYF; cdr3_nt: TGCGCCAGCAGCCAAGGGACGGGAGGGGAGACCCAGTACTTC
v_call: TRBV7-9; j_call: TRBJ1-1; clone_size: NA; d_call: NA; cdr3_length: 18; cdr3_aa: CASSLIGRGLGVNTEAFF; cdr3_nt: TGTGCCAGCAGCTTAATTGGCAGGGGATTGGGGGTGAACACTGAAGCTTTCTTT
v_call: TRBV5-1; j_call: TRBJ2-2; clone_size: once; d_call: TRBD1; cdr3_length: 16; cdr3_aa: CASSSGQGANTGELFF; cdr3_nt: TGCGCCAGCAGCTCCGGACAGGGGGCGAACACCGGGGAGCTGTTTTTT
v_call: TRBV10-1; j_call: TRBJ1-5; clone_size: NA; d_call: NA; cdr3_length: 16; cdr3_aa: CASRAARCRWCQPQHF; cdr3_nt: TGCGCCAGCAGGGCGGCCCGATGCCGATGGTGTCAGCCCCAGCATTTT
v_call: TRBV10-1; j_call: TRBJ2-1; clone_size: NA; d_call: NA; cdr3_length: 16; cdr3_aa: CASSEWASGSYNEQFF; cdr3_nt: TGCGCCAGCAGTGAGTGGGCCTCCGGTTCCTACAATGAGCAGTTCTTC
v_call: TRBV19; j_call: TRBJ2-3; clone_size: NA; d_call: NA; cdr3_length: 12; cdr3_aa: CASSRNTDTQYF; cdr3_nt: TGTGCCAGTAGCCGTAACACAGATACGCAGTATTTT
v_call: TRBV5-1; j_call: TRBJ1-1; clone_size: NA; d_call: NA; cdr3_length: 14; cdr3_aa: CASSLPGVGTEAFF; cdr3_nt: TGCGCCAGCAGCTTGCCCGGGGTCGGCACTGAAGCTTTCTTT
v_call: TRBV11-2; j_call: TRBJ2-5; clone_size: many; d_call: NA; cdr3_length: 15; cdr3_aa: CASSLEFRGQETQYF; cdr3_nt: TGTGCCAGCAGCTTAGAATTCAGGGGCCAAGAGACCCAGTACTTC
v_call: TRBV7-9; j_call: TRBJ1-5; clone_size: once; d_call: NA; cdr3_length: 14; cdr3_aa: CASSFSSSNQPQHF; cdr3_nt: TGTGCCAGCAGCTTTAGTTCTAGCAATCAGCCCCAGCATTTT
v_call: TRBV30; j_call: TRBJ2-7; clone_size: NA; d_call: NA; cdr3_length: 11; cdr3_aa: CAWTSSYEQYF; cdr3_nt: TGTGCCTGGACCAGCTCCTACGAGCAGTACTTC